This T cell receptor (beta chain) was recovered during a study of cytomegalovirus exposure and HLA in healthy donors. Whole-study context: Early on, a data release was issued that held roughly 86 million unique TCRs from HLA-typed donors. The Caucasian-associated ancestry cluster contained approximately 81% of the approximately 400 genotyped donors.

This clone was seen only a few times. Its antigen is unidentified. The PCR made use of 60 Vbeta and 13 Jbeta primers. Clones were sequenced by immunoSEQ multiplex PCR, and TCRdb holds only the in-frame ones, with some missing. The table includes 130,000 or so clones, more than 65% detected once. Study results and limitations: Overall, around 150 TCR beta chains were annotated as cytomegalovirus-associated.

V lost 2 bases and J lost 6, with 8 bases in between. Germline CDR1 SGHDT, CDR2 YYEEEE. This CDR3 is 12 amino acids long. The chain links TRBV5-6 to TRBJ1-1; tentative D call: TRBD1 (5 bases). The sample comprised PBMCs. This clonotype originated in a man aged 18-30 years in good health and CMV-seronegative. CDR3 nucleotides: TGTGCCAGCAGCTTTCAGACAGCTGAAGCTTTCTTT. This gives the protein CASSFQTAEAFF.